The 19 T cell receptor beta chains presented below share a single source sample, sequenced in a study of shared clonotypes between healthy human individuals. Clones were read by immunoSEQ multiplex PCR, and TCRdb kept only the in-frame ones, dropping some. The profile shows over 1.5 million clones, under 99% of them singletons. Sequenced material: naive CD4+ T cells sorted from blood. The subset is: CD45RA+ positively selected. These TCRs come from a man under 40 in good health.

CDR3: CASRLWDGHEKLFF. Here the CDR3 DNA reads TGTGCCAGCAGGCTTTGGGACGGTCATGAAAAACTGTTTTTT. The chain couples TRBV28 to TRBJ1-4, with D possibly matching TRBD1 (5 bases). This CDR3 comprises 14 residues. Germline values: CDR1 MDHEN, CDR2 SYDVKM. V was clipped by 6 bases and J by 6 bases, with 14 bases between them.

The CDR3 loop reads CASSSLAGYTGELFF. The CDR3 coding sequence is TGTGCCAGTAGTTCACTAGCGGGATACACCGGGGAGCTGTTTTTT. V usage is TRBV19 and J usage is TRBJ2-2, with 10 nucleotides matching TRBD2. From germline, CDR1 is LNHDA and CDR2 SQIVND (reference sequence). The CDR3 has 15 amino acids. Unmatched junction bases numbered 3, after V lost 5 bases and J lost 3 bases.

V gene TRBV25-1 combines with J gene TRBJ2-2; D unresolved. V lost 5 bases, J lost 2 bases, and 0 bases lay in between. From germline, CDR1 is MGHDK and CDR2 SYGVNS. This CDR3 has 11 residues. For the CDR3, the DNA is TGTGCCAGCAGTAACACCGGGGAGCTGTTTTTT. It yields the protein CASSNTGELFF.

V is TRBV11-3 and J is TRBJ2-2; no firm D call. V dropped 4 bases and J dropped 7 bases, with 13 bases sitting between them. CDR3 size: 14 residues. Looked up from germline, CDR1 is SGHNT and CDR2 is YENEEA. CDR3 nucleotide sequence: TGTGCCAGCAGCTCGTGGGGTTCGGGCGGGGAGCTGTTTTTT. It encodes CASSSWGSGGELFF.

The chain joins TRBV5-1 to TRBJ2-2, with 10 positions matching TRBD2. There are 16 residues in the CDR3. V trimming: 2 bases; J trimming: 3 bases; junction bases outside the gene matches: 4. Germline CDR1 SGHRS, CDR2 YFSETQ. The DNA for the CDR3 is TGCGCCAGCAGCTTAGGAGCGGGAGGGGACACCGGGGAGCTGTTTTTT. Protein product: CASSLGAGGDTGELFF.

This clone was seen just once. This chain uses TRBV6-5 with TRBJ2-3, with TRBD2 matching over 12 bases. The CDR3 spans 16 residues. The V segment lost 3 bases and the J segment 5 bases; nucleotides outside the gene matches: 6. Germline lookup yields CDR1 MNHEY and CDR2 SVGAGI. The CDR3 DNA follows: TGTGCCAGCAGTTATACCCTAGCGGGAGGGAGAGATACGCAGTATTTT. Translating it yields CASSYTLAGGRDTQYF.

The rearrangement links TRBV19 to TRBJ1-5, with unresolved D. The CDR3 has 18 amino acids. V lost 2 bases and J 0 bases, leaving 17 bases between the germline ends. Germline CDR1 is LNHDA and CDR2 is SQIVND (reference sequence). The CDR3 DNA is TGTGCCAGTAGTATATTTTTCACCCCCACTTATAGCAATCAGCCCCAGCATTTT. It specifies CASSIFFTPTYSNQPQHF.

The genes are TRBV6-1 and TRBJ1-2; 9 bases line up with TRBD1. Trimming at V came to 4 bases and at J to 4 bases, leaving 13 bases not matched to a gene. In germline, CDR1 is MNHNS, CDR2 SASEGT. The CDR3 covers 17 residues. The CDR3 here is CASSALGQGISFYGYTF. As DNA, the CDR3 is TGTGCCAGCAGTGCTTTAGGACAGGGGATTTCTTTCTATGGCTACACCTTC.

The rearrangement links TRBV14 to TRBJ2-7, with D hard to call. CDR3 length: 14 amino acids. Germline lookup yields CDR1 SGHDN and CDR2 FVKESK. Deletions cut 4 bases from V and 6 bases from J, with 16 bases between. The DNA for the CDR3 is TGTGCCAGCAGCCGACCTGGCCCGCCAGCCGAGCAGTACTTC. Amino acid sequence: CASSRPGPPAEQYF.

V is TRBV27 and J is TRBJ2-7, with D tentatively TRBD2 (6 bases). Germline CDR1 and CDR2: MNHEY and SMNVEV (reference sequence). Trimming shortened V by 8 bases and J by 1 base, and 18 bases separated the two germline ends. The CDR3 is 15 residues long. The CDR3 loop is CASSEGPGMSYEQYF. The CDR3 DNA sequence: TGTGCCAGCTCGGAGGGGCCAGGGATGTCCTACGAGCAGTACTTC.

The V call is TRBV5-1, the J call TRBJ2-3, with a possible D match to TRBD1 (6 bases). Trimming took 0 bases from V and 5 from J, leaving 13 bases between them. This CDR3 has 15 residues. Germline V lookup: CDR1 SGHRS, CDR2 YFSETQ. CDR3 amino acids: CASSLDQGLGDTQYF. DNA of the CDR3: TGCGCCAGCAGCTTGGACCAGGGGTTAGGAGATACGCAGTATTTT.

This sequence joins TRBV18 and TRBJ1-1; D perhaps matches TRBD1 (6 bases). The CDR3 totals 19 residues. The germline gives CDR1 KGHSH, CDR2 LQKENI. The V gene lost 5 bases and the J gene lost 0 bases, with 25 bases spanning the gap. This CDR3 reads CASSKLDLSGELVNTEAFF. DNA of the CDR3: TGTGCCAGCTCAAAATTGGATCTTTCAGGGGAACTTGTGAACACTGAAGCTTTCTTT.

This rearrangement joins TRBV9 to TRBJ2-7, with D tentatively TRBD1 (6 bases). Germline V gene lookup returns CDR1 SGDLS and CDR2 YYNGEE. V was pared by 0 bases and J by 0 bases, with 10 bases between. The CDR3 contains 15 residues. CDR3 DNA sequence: TGTGCCAGCAGCGTAGGTACAGGGACCTCCTACGAGCAGTACTTC. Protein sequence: CASSVGTGTSYEQYF.

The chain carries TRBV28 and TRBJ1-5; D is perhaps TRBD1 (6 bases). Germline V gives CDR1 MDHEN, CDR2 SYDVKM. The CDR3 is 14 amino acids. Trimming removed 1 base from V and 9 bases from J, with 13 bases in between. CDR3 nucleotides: TGTGCCAGCAGTTTATCGGCAGGGGCTCGGCCCCAGCATTTT. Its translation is CASSLSAGARPQHF.

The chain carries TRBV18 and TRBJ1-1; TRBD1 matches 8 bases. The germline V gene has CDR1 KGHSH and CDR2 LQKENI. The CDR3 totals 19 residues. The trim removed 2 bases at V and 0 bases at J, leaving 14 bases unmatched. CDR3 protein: CASSPLAASGTGVNTEAFF. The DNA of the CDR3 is TGTGCCAGCTCACCATTAGCAGCATCCGGGACAGGAGTGAACACTGAAGCTTTCTTT.

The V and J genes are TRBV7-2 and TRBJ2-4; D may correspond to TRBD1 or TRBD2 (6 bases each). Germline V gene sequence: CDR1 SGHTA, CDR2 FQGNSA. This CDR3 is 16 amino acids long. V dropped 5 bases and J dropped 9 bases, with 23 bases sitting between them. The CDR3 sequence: CASSPPGVDKGGIQYF. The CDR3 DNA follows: TGTGCCAGCAGCCCCCCGGGGGTGGACAAAGGGGGCATTCAGTACTTC.

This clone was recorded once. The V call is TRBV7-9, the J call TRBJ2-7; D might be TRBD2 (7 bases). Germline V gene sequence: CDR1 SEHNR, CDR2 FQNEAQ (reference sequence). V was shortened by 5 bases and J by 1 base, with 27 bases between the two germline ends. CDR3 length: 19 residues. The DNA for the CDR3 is TGTGCCAGCAGCCAACAACTCGGAAGGGGGGGGAGGCTGTCCTACGAGCAGTACTTC. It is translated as CASSQQLGRGGRLSYEQYF.

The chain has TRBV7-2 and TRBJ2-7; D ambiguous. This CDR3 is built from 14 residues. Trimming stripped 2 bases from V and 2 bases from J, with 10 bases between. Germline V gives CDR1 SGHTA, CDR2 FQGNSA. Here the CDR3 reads CASSLNFYTYEQYF. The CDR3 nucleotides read TGTGCCAGCAGCTTAAACTTCTATACCTACGAGCAGTACTTC. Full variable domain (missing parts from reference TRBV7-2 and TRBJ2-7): GAGVSQSPSNKVTEKGKDVELRCDPISGHTALYWYRQSLGQGLEFLIYFQGNSAPDKSGLPSDRFSAERTGGSVSTLTIQRTQQEDSAVYLCASSLNFYTYEQYFGPGTRLTVT.

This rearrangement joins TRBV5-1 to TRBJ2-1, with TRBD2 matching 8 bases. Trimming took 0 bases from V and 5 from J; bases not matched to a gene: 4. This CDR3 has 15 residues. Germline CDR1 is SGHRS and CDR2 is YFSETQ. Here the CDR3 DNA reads TGCGCCAGCAGCTTGGAAGCGGGGGCTCACAATGAGCAGTTCTTC. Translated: CASSLEAGAHNEQFF.